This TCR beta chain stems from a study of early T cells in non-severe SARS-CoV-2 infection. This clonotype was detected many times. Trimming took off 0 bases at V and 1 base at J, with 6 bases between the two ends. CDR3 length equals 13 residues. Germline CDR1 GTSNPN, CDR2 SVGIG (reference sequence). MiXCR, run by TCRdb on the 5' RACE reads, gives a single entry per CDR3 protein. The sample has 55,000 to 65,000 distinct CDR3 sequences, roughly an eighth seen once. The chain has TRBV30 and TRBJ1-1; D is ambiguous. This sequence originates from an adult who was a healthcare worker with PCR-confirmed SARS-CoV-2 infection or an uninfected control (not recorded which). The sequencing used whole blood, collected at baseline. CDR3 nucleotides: TGTGCCTGGAGTGTTCAATCGAACACTGAAGCTTTCTTT. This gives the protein CAWSVQSNTEAFF.